These 18 T cell receptor beta chains share one sample of origin, sequenced in a study of blood T cell repertoires in COVID-19. Sequenced by immunoSEQ multiplex PCR; TCRdb stores in-frame clones only, minus some. The sample has roughly 170,000 clones, 86% seen once. Sequencing input: peripheral blood. These TCRs come from a man between 65 and 80 years old with active or convalescent COVID-19.

The chain carries TRBV7-6 and TRBJ1-5; tentatively, D is TRBD1 (5 bases). Per the germline V gene, CDR1 is SGHVS and CDR2 is FNYEAQ. The CDR3 is made up of 16 amino acids. Trimming left V 1 base short and J 1 base short, with 11 bases between. The DNA for the CDR3 is TGTGCCAGCAGCTTAGGCCAGGGCCGGAGCAATCAGCCCCAGCATTTT. This translates into CASSLGQGRSNQPQHF.

The V and J genes are TRBV5-1 and TRBJ1-4; 9 bases are a match to TRBD1. V shed 4 bases, J shed 7 bases, and the junction held 8 bases outside the gene matches. This CDR3 contains 15 residues. Per the germline V gene, CDR1 is SGHRS and CDR2 is YFSETQ. CDR3 region: CASSAYRGQGEKLFF. The CDR3 DNA is TGCGCCAGCAGCGCCTACAGGGGGCAAGGTGAAAAACTGTTTTTT.

The rearrangement links TRBV12-3 or TRBV12-4 to TRBJ2-5, with no clear D. V was trimmed by 3 bases and J by 4 bases, leaving 3 bases between them. This CDR3 has 11 residues. The CDR3 region has the DNA TGTGCCAGCAGTTTCCGAGAGACCCAGTACTTC. It translates to CASSFRETQYF.

The genes are TRBV18 and TRBJ1-1, with D possibly being TRBD1 (6 bases). Trimming removed 4 bases from V and 1 base from J, with 10 bases in between. Germline-derived CDR1 and CDR2 are KGHSH and LQKENI. The CDR3 has 14 residues. CDR3 sequence reads: CASSLGGQNTEAFF. The CDR3 region has the DNA TGTGCCAGCTCACTAGGGGGACAGAACACTGAAGCTTTCTTT. The complete variable domain, with remaining parts taken from reference TRBV18 and TRBJ1-1, reads NAGVMQNPRHLVRRRGQEARLRCSPMKGHSHVYWYRQLPEEGLKFMVYLQKENIIDESGMPKERFSAEFPKEGPSILRIQQVVRGDSAAYFCASSLGGQNTEAFFGQGTRLTVV.

The genes are TRBV4-1 and TRBJ1-4, with TRBD1 as a possible D gene (5 bases). The CDR3 has 14 residues. V lost 4 bases to trimming and J lost 4 bases, with 10 bases between them. The germline CDR1 and CDR2 sequences are MGHRA and YSYEKL. The CDR3: CASSLMGGNEKLFF. DNA of the CDR3: TGCGCCAGCAGCCTCATGGGGGGTAATGAAAAACTGTTTTTT.

This sequence joins TRBV14 and TRBJ2-5, with unresolved D. The CDR3 consists of 15 residues. Trimming removed 1 base from V and 5 bases from J, with 14 bases in between. CDR1 is SGHDN and CDR2 is FVKESK in the germline V gene. This CDR3 reads CASSQGNARRETQYF. The CDR3 DNA sequence: TGTGCCAGCAGCCAAGGGAACGCGCGCAGGGAGACCCAGTACTTC.

V usage is TRBV4-1 and J usage is TRBJ1-6, with a possible D match to TRBD1 (6 bases). The V end lost 0 bases, the J end lost 13 bases, and 13 bases lay between the germline ends. The CDR3 runs to 14 residues. The V gene's germline CDR1 is MGHRA and CDR2 YSYEKL. CDR3 sequence reads: CASSQDRGGVPLHF. The CDR3 nucleotides are TGCGCCAGCAGCCAAGATCGAGGGGGGGTCCCCCTCCACTTT.

The gene calls are TRBV28 and TRBJ2-5; 8 nucleotides align to TRBD1. The CDR3 has 16 amino acids. Germline V CDR1 and CDR2: MDHEN, SYDVKM. The ends lost 6 bases at V and 5 bases at J; junction bases unmatched: 14. Here the CDR3 DNA reads TGTGCCAGCAGCTCCTACCTGACAGGGGTAGGGGAGACCCAGTACTTC. Protein product: CASSSYLTGVGETQYF.

This chain connects TRBV6-2 or TRBV6-3 to TRBJ2-1; 7 nucleotides match TRBD1. The CDR3 runs to 15 residues. V lost 0 bases to trimming and J lost 9 bases; unmatched junction nucleotides: 8. Germline loops: CDR1 MNHEY, CDR2 SVGEGT. The CDR3 DNA sequence: TGTGCCAGCAGTTACTCTGAACAGGGGACCGGTGAGCAGTTCTTC. The encoded protein is CASSYSEQGTGEQFF.

The chain links TRBV29-1 to TRBJ1-2; D unclear. V lost 5 bases, J lost 3 bases, and 10 bases lay in between. The CDR3 loop spans 12 amino acids. Germline assignment: CDR1 SQVTM and CDR2 ANQGSEA. The CDR3 DNA reads TGCAGCGTTCAGGCTACAGACTATGGCTACACCTTC. Translated: CSVQATDYGYTF.

This clone was seen only once. The chain joins TRBV15 to TRBJ1-1, with D tentatively TRBD1 (5 bases). V shed 0 bases and J shed 6 bases, with 17 bases lying between them. The V gene's germline CDR1 is LNHNV and CDR2 YYDKDF (reference sequence). The CDR3 is 16 amino acids. CDR3 DNA: TGTGCCACCAGCAGAGACAGGCTGGGGCTTACGGCTGAAGCTTTCTTT. This translates into CATSRDRLGLTAEAFF.

This clone appeared a few times. This chain's CDR3 is CASSQRDTSNEKLFF. Written as DNA, the CDR3 is TGCGCCAGCAGCCAAAGGGACACCTCTAATGAAAAACTGTTTTTT. V and J are TRBV4-1 and TRBJ1-4, with D perhaps TRBD1 (6 bases). Between the trimmed V and J ends, which lost 2 bases and 3 bases, there was a span of 10 bases. Germline V gene sequence: CDR1 MGHRA, CDR2 YSYEKL. The CDR3 runs 15 residues.

The chain carries TRBV2 and TRBJ1-1, with 9 bases that match TRBD1. Germline lookup yields CDR1 SNHLY and CDR2 FYNNEI. The CDR3 contains 14 residues. Trimming took 6 bases from V and 7 from J; bases not matched to a gene: 9. CDR3 protein: CASRGQGSSREAFF. Written as DNA, the CDR3 is TGTGCCAGCAGGGGACAGGGATCGAGCCGTGAAGCTTTCTTT.

The chain couples TRBV10-3 to TRBJ1-1; TRBD1 aligns across 7 bases. V lost 2 bases to trimming and J lost 10 bases; unmatched junction nucleotides: 7. The CDR3 spans 13 residues. Germline loops: CDR1 ENHRY, CDR2 SYGVKD. The CDR3 nucleotides read TGTGCCATCAGTGAGGCGACAGGGATTGTAGCTTTCTTT. Protein sequence: CAISEATGIVAFF.

The chain combines TRBV7-8 with TRBJ2-5, with 12 bases lining up with TRBD2. Germline trimming cut 6 bases from V and 2 bases from J; bases unmatched to any gene: 10. CDR3 length equals 17 residues. Germline CDR1 is SGHVS and CDR2 is FQNEAQ. In DNA, the CDR3 is TGTGCCAGCAGACCAGGACTAGCGGGGCCCGGGCAAGAGACCCAGTACTTC. This codes for CASRPGLAGPGQETQYF.

The chain carries TRBV18 and TRBJ1-5, with 7 bases that match TRBD1. The CDR3 is 16 amino acids. V shed 6 bases, J shed 2 bases, and the junction held 10 bases outside the gene matches. Germline V gives CDR1 KGHSH, CDR2 LQKENI. The DNA for the CDR3 is TGTGCCAGCTCGCCCAACAGGGGAAGCGGCAATCAGCCCCAGCATTTT. This translates into CASSPNRGSGNQPQHF.

The genes are TRBV18 and TRBJ1-1; the match to TRBD1 covers 10 bases. V dropped 4 bases and J dropped 2; count of bases not matched to a gene: 13. CDR3 length: 18 amino acids. Germline lookup yields CDR1 KGHSH and CDR2 LQKENI. The CDR3 DNA sequence: TGTGCCAGCTCACTCCTCCGGGACAGGGGACTCTCTAACACTGAAGCTTTCTTT. It translates to CASSLLRDRGLSNTEAFF.

The chain joins TRBV15 to TRBJ1-2; 7 positions match TRBD1. The CDR3 is 17 residues long. Germline CDR1 is LNHNV and CDR2 is YYDKDF (reference sequence). With 1 base clipped from V and 8 bases from J, the junction kept 16 bases outside the gene matches. The CDR3 loop reads CATSRGGGDRANGGYTF. The CDR3 DNA reads TGTGCCACCAGCAGAGGGGGCGGTGACAGGGCCAACGGGGGCTACACCTTC.